This T cell receptor beta chain was obtained from a study of T cell responses to AZD1222 COVID-19 vaccine (dated by TCRdb to the early 2020s). For context, the study as a whole: TCR sequencing covered approximately 230 trial participants: 200 to 220 given two doses of AZD1222 and 26 given two doses of MenACWY control vaccine. Trial participants were enrolled into age subgroups of 18-55, 56-69 and 70-plus years, which contained around 150, 28 and 57 TCR-sequenced participants, respectively. Study-wide findings and limitations: In the small 56-69-year group, the increase in depth fell short of significance, most likely because of low power. After two AZD1222 doses, spike-specific TCR breadth and depth were significantly higher than at day 0 and than in MenACWY recipients. Conclusions about previously exposed vaccinees were limited because only six AZD1222 recipients were SARS-CoV-2 seropositive at baseline. The whole spike protein was spanned by vaccine-associated CD4 TCRs, and dominant responses were seen in regions 160-218 and 743-854. Most participants were white British and females outnumbered males, and the authors suggested that clonal diversity may have been underestimated. Reportedly, almost half of the unique spike-specific TCRs recognized epitopes lying outside the regions that are mutated in the B.1.351 and B.1.1.7 variants. No day 14 peak-response samples were available, so repertoires were characterized only after the peak T cell response.

In regard to this clone: No antigen is known for it. No much larger clone exists at a distance of one base, and base qualities are not known.

The CDR3 regions of human TCRbeta chains were analyzed by immunosequencing. Per the source publication's procedure: TCRs in the repertoires were matched against a reference library of SARS-CoV-2-specific TCRs that had been generated with the MIRA antigen-specificity platform. Breadth meant the fraction of unique TCRs that were SARS-CoV-2-associated, whereas depth meant the fraction of total T cells that were SARS-CoV-2-associated. Each spike-specific TCR was assigned to its reactive spike region and to a CD4 or CD8 class using the MIRA data. Log10-transformed breadth and depth values were compared by one-way ANOVA with Sidak's multiple comparisons tests. The table was pulled from immuneACCESS by TCRdb, which kept in-frame rearrangements only. Such tables lose some clones; where checked, under half of the loss comes from unresolved V genes, and the rest has no known cause. Clone size and the V and J calls come from that table; the DNA yielded D and trimming. The sample contains 110,000 or so clones, roughly 84% of them found a single time. The top ten clones comprise under 20% of the sample.

The sample's time point label, decoded: about 28 days (+/-7) after the second vaccine dose. AZD1222 recipients given second doses at about 4 weeks or at about 12 weeks were pooled, since spike-specific TCR depth and breadth were not found to differ between the two schedules. The vaccinee samples were drawn from two UK trials, COV001 and COV002, one of which was a single-blind randomized controlled phase 2/3 trial testing AZD1222 (ChAdOx1 nCoV-19) in healthy adults. For TCRbeta chain sequencing, PBMC samples were collected from trial participants at day 0 and at day 28 after the second dose. The source was peripheral blood, collected 28 days after the second AZD1222 dose. The receptor was derived from an adult who received the AZD1222 COVID-19 vaccine.

In nucleotide form, the sequence is TGTGCCAGCAGCCTACAGGCCTTCTCTGGAAACACCATATATTTT. The encoded protein is CASSLQAFSGNTIYF. The rearranged segments are TRBV3-1 (or the pseudogene TRBV3-2) and TRBJ1-3, with TRBD1 as a weak D call on 5 bases. Measured from the cysteine to the phenylalanine, the CDR3 is 15 residues long. Only the CDR3 part of the read is kept: 45 bases, read in frame from the first base. Deletion took 4 bases off V and 0 bases off J, with a span of 10 bases between the germline ends. Based on the germline V gene (reference sequence), the CDR1 and CDR2 sequences are LGHDT and YNNKEL.